The 7 T cell receptor beta chains listed next were all sequenced from one sample in a study of memory CD4+ T cells and cytomegalovirus serostatus. The table came from immunoSEQ multiplex PCR; TCRdb's copy has only in-frame clones and leaves some out. The table has tens of thousands of clones, about four fifths seen once. Single viable CD3+CD4+CD8-CD45RO+ cells were sorted as the memory CD4+ T cells. The sample was memory CD4+ T cells from blood. These receptors were taken from an adult in good health and CMV-seronegative.

The chain couples TRBV20-1 to TRBJ1-4; no reliable D call. Germline CDR1 reads DFQATT; CDR2 reads SNEGSKA (reference sequence). Trimming removed 7 bases at V and 8 bases at J, with 8 bases between. The length of the CDR3 is 10 residues. CDR3 nucleotide sequence: TGCAGTGTCTTGCGAGAAAAACTGTTTTTT. Translation gives CSVLREKLFF.

A note on this clone: The junction and the germline gene differ at one end; a read error may be behind it. This chain joins TRBV7-7 and TRBJ2-5; 7 nucleotides match TRBD1. The CDR3 spans 13 residues. Per the germline V gene, CDR1 is SSHAT and CDR2 is FNYEAQ (reference sequence). As DNA, the CDR3 is TGTGCTAGCAGCCGTGACAGGGACGAGACCCAGTACTTC. This encodes CASSRDRDETQYF.

This rearrangement joins TRBV18 to TRBJ2-6; D might be TRBD1 (5 bases). CDR1 is KGHSH and CDR2 is LQKENI in the germline V gene. The CDR3 extends over 18 amino acids. With 4 bases removed from V and 0 bases from J, the gap between germline ends came to 16 bases. The CDR3 DNA is TGTGCCAGCTCACGGGCGCCGACAGAATTCTCTGGGGCCAACGTCCTGACTTTC. Protein sequence: CASSRAPTEFSGANVLTF.

The chain joins TRBV6-5 to TRBJ1-1; no clear D. V lost 5 bases to trimming and J lost 1 base, with 11 bases between them. Germline V gene lookup returns CDR1 MNHEY and CDR2 SVGAGI. This CDR3 has 14 amino acids. The CDR3: CASSPDVWNTEAFF. The CDR3 DNA reads TGTGCCAGCAGTCCGGACGTATGGAACACTGAAGCTTTCTTT.

The gene calls are TRBV5-4 and TRBJ2-4; TRBD1 might be the D (6 bases). The CDR3 runs 15 residues. Per germline, CDR1 SGHNT and CDR2 YYREEE (reference sequence). V was clipped by 4 bases and J by 0 bases, with 11 bases between them. The CDR3: CASSDRSLAKNIQYF. The CDR3 nucleotides read TGTGCCAGCAGCGACAGGTCATTAGCCAAAAACATTCAGTACTTC.

This chain links TRBV5-8 with TRBJ1-2; tentative D call: TRBD1 (6 bases). This CDR3 region has 12 residues. Trimming shortened V by 4 bases and J by 4 bases, and 8 bases separated the two germline ends. Germline V gene data show CDR1 as SGHTS and CDR2 as YDEGEE. In DNA form, the CDR3 reads TGTGCCAGCAGCAAGGGGGGCTATGGCTACACCTTC. Protein: CASSKGGYGYTF.

The chain has TRBV7-2 and TRBJ1-1; 8 bases are a match to TRBD1. V trimming: 3 bases; J trimming: 0 bases; junction bases outside the gene matches: 6. The CDR3 contains 16 residues. Per germline, CDR1 SGHTA and CDR2 FQGNSA. The CDR3 DNA sequence: TGTGCCAGCAGCTTGGGACAGGCCACTTTGAACACTGAAGCTTTCTTT. The encoded protein is CASSLGQATLNTEAFF.